Each of the 2 T cell receptor beta chains below was sequenced from the same sample in a study of T cells after yellow fever vaccination. MiXCR was run by TCRdb on the 5' RACE reads, yielding one entry per CDR3 protein. This sample yields some 400,000 distinct CDR3 sequences, of which more than 5.5% are seen a single time; 15% belongs to the top ten. The source material was PBMCs, sampled 5 days after the yellow fever booster vaccination. These receptors were obtained from a man aged 25-40 years who received the YFV17D yellow fever vaccine.

The rearrangement uses TRBV7-6 and TRBJ2-5; 7 nucleotides agree with TRBD1. V lost 9 bases, J lost 3 bases, and 7 bases stayed unmatched. The germline V gene has CDR1 SGHVS and CDR2 FNYEAQ. The length of the CDR3 is 13 residues. CDR3 nucleotide sequence: TGTGCCAGTCAGACAGGGATGAAAGAGACCCAGTACTTC. This encodes CASQTGMKETQYF.

The chain combines TRBV29-1 with TRBJ2-5; maybe TRBD2 (5 bases). Between the trimmed V and J ends, which lost 1 base and 4 bases, there was a span of 7 bases. The CDR3 sequence is 12 residues long. Germline loops: CDR1 SQVTM, CDR2 ANQGSEA. The CDR3 here is CSVEGGRETQYF. Written as DNA, the CDR3 is TGCAGCGTTGAAGGTGGGAGAGAGACCCAGTACTTC.